This T cell receptor beta chain was recorded in a study of blood T cells in healthy people across ages. A second PCR, run for about 7 to 11 cycles, used a sample-barcoded 5' primer plus a J-beta primer mix. Using its own MiXCR run on the 5' RACE reads, TCRdb lists one record per CDR3 protein. Among about 1.7 million distinct CDR3 sequences listed, about 28% were seen once. The CDR3 consists of 15 residues. Germline V gene data show CDR1 as MDHEN and CDR2 as SYDVKM. V trimming: 7 bases; J trimming: 3 bases; junction bases outside the gene matches: 12. This clonotype occurred once. The TCR comes from a woman under 40 in good health. The chain uses TRBV28 and TRBJ2-7, with 7 positions matching TRBD1. The sequenced sample was blood. This CDR3 is CASTKEGAGGYEQYF. CDR3 coding DNA: TGTGCCAGCACCAAAGAGGGGGCGGGTGGCTACGAGCAGTACTTC.